Here is one TCR beta chain with its context. The data were taken from a study of cytomegalovirus exposure and HLA in healthy donors. This CDR3 comprises 17 residues. V gave up 2 bases and J gave up 5 bases, with 16 bases separating them. Germline V gene lookup returns CDR1 MNHNS and CDR2 SASEGT. A multiplex PCR was run with 60 Vbeta primers and 13 Jbeta primers. This table comes from immunoSEQ multiplex PCR, and its TCRdb copy is limited to in-frame clones, with some not included. The sample lists about 140,000 clones, around 78% occurring once. This sequence was found in a woman aged 18-35 years in good health and CMV-seropositive. This chain connects TRBV6-1 to TRBJ1-6, with D possibly TRBD1 on 6 matching bases. Sequenced: PBMCs. DNA for the CDR3: TGTGCCAGCAGTGAATACTGGGGGCTGGTAGATAATTCACCCCTCCACTTT. It yields the protein CASSEYWGLVDNSPLHF.